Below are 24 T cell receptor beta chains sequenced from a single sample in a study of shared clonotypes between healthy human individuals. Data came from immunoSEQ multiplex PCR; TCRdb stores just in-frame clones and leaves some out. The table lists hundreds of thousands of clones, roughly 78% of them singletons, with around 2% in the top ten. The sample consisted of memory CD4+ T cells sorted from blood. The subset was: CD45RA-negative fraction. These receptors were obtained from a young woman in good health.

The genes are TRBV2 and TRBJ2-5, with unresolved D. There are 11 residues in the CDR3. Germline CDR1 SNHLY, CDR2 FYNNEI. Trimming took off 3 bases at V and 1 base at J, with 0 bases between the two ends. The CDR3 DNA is TGTGCCAGCAGTGACCAAGAGACCCAGTACTTC. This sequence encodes CASSDQETQYF.

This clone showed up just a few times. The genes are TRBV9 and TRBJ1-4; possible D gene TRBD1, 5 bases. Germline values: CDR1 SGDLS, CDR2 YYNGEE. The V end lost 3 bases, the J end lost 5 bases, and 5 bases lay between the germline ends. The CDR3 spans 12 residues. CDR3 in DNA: TGTGCCAGCAGCGGGACAAATGAAAAACTGTTTTTT. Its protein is CASSGTNEKLFF.

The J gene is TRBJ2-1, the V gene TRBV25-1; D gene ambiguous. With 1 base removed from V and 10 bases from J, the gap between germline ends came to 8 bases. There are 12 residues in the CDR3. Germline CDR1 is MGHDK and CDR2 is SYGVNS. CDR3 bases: TGTGCCAGCAGTGAATGGGGTTGGGAGCAGTTCTTC. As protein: CASSEWGWEQFF.

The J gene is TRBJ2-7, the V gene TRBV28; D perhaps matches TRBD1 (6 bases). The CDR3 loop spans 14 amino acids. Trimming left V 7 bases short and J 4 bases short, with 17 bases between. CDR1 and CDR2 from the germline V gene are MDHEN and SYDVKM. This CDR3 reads CASNSGTTIYEQYF. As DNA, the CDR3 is TGTGCCAGCAATTCCGGGACAACTATATACGAGCAGTACTTC.

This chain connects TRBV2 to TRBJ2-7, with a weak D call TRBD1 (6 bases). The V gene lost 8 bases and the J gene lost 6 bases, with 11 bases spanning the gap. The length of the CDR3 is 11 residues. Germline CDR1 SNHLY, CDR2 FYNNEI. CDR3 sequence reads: CASLRGVEQYF. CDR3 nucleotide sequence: TGTGCCAGCCTCAGGGGAGTCGAGCAGTACTTC.

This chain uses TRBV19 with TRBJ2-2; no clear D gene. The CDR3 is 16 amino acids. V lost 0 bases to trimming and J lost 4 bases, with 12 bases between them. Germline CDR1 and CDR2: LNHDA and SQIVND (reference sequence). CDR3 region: CASSIEDSSTTGELFF. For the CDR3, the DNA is TGTGCCAGTAGTATAGAAGACTCGTCGACCACCGGGGAGCTGTTTTTT.

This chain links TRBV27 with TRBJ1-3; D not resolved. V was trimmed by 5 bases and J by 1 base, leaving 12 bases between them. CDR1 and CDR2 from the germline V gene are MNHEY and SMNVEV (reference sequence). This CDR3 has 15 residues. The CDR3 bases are TGTGCCAGCAGTACCAGATCCAAATCTGGAAACACCATATATTTT. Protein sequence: CASSTRSKSGNTIYF.

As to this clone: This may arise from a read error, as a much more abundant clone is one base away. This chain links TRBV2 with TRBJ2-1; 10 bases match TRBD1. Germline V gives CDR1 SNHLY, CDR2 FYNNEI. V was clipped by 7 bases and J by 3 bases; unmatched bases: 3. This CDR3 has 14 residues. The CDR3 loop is CASTRDRGYNEQFF. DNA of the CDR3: TGTGCCAGCACTAGGGACAGGGGCTACAATGAGCAGTTCTTC.

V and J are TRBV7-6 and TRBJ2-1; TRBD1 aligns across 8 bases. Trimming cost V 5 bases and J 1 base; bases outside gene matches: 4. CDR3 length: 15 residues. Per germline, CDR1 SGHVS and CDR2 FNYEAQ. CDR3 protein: CASSPRQGSYNEQFF. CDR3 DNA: TGTGCCAGCAGCCCCAGACAGGGGTCCTACAATGAGCAGTTCTTC.

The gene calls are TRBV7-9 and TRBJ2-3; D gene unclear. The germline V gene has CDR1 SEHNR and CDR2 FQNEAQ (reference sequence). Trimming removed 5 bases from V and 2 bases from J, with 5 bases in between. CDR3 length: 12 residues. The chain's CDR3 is CASSTNTDTQYF. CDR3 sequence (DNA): TGTGCCAGCAGCACTAACACAGATACGCAGTATTTT.

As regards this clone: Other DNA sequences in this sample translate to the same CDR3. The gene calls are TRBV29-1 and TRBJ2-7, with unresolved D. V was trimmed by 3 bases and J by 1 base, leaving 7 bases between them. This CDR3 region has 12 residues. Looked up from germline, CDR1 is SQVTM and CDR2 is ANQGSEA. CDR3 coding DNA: TGCAGCGTTGACGAAGGATCCTACGAGCAGTACTTC. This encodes CSVDEGSYEQYF.

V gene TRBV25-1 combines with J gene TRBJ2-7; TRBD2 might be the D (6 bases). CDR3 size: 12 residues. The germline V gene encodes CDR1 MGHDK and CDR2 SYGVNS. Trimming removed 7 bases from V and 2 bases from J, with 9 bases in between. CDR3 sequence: CASMGGPYEQYF. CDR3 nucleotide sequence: TGTGCCAGCATGGGGGGACCCTACGAGCAGTACTTC.

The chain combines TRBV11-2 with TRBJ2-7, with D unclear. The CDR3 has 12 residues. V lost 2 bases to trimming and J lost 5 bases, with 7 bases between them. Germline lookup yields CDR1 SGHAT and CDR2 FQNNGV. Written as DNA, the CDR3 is TGTGCCAGCAGCTTAACCGGAGACGAGCAGTACTTC. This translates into CASSLTGDEQYF.

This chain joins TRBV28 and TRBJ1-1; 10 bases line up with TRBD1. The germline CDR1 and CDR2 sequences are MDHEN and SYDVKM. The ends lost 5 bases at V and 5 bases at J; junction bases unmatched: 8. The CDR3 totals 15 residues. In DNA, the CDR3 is TGTGCCAGCAGTCCGGGACAGGGGATTTGGACTGAAGCTTTCTTT. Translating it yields CASSPGQGIWTEAFF.

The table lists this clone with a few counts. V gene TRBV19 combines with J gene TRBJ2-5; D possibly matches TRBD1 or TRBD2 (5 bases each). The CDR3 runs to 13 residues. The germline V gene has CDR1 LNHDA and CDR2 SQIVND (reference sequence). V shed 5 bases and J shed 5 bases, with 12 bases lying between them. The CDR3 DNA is TGTGCCAGTAGTGAGGGGTATTGGGAGACCCAGTACTTC. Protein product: CASSEGYWETQYF.

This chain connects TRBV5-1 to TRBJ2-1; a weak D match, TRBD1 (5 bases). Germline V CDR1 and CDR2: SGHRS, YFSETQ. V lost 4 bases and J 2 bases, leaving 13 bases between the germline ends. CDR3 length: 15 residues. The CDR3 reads CASSLDSVTYNEQFF. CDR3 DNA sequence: TGCGCCAGCAGCCTAGACAGTGTTACCTACAATGAGCAGTTCTTC.

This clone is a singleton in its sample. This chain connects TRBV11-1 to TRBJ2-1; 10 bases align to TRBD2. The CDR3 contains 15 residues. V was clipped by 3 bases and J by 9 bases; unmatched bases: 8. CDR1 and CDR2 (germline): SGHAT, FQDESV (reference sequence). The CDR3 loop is CASSFASGSESEQFF. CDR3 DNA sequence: TGTGCCAGCAGCTTCGCTAGCGGGAGTGAGAGTGAGCAGTTCTTC.

The CDR3 nucleotides read TGTGCCAGCAGCCTCCAGACGGGACACCGCACAGATACGCAGTATTTT. Encoded protein: CASSLQTGHRTDTQYF. The V call is TRBV7-9, the J call TRBJ2-3; D is perhaps TRBD1 (6 bases). The CDR3 runs 16 residues. Trimming took 5 bases from V and 1 from J, leaving 16 bases between them. CDR1 is SEHNR and CDR2 is FQNEAQ in the germline V gene (reference sequence).

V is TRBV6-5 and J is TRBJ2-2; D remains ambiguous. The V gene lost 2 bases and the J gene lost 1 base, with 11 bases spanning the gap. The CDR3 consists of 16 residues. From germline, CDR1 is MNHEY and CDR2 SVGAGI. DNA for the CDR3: TGTGCCAGCAGTTACGCTCGACACCTGAACACCGGGGAGCTGTTTTTT. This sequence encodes CASSYARHLNTGELFF.

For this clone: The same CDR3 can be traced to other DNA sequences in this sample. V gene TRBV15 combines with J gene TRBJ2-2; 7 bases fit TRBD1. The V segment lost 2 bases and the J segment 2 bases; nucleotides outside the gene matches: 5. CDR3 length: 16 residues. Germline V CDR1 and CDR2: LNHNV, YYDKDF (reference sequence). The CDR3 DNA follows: TGTGCCACCAGCAGAAACAGGGGACGTAACACCGGGGAGCTGTTTTTT. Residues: CATSRNRGRNTGELFF.

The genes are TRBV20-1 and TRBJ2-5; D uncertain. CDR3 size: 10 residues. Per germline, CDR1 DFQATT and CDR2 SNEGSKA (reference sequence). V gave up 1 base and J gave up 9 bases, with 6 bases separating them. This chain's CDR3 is CSARGLAQYF. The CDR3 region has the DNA TGCAGTGCTAGAGGGTTGGCCCAGTACTTC.

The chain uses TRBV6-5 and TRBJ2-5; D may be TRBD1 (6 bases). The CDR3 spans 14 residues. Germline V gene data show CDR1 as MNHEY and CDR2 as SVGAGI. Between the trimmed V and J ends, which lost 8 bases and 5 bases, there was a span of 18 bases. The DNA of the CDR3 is TGTGCCAGCGAAAGAGCAGGGGTTGGGGAGACCCAGTACTTC. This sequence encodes CASERAGVGETQYF.

In DNA, the CDR3 is TGTGCCAGCAGTTTAGTGAGCTCTGGAAACACCATATATTTT. Protein sequence: CASSLVSSGNTIYF. This chain links TRBV28 with TRBJ1-3; no clear D gene. The CDR3 extends over 14 amino acids. Germline CDR1 is MDHEN and CDR2 is SYDVKM. V lost 2 bases to trimming and J lost 0 bases, with 5 bases between them.

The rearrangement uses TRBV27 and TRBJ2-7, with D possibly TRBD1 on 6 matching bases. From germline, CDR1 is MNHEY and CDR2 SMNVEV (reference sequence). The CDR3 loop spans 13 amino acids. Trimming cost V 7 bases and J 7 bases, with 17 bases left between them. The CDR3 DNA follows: TGTGCCAGCAAAGTCAGGGGTTCTAGGGAGCAGTACTTC. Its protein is CASKVRGSREQYF.